This TCR beta chain was obtained from a study of T cells in Graves' hyperthyroidism and ophthalmopathy. Whole-study context: Upon initial diagnosis and before any treatment, peripheral blood was collected.

Across 18 months, stable Graves' hyperthyroidism was marked by no progression to ophthalmopathy. Exclusion of patients followed from uncontrolled infection, other autoimmune disease, pregnancy or lactation. RNA transcripts provided the source from which TCR beta CDR3 regions were amplified. An initial round of RT-PCR targeting the TCR CDR3 relied on the HTBI primer set. One entry per CDR3 protein, called by TCRdb with MiXCR from the multiplex PCR reads. This sample has around 190,000 distinct CDR3 sequences, with more than 15% found just once. This clonotype was detected a few times. As yet, its antigen is unknown. This CDR3 contains 15 residues. Unmatched junction bases numbered 9, after V lost 4 bases and J lost 4 bases. Germline V gene sequence: CDR1 SGHRS, CDR2 YFSETQ. Points from the study as a whole: A model of 13 V-J pairs discriminated ophthalmopathy from stable hyperthyroidism.

Sequencing used blood. The clonotype originates from a woman aged 45-60 years with Graves' hyperthyroidism. The rearrangement joins TRBV5-1 to TRBJ1-1; TRBD1 matches 8 bases. The CDR3 nucleotides are TGCGCCAGCAGCGCAGAGACAGGGGCTGTCACTGAAGCTTTCTTT. Translated: CASSAETGAVTEAFF.